The rows below give T cell receptor beta chains drawn from one sample of a study of shared clonotypes between healthy human individuals. The protocol was immunoSEQ multiplex PCR, while the TCRdb copy is restricted to in-frame clones and leaves out a portion. The sample includes approximately 2,000,000 clones, 85% to 95% of them seen just once. Material for sequencing was naive CD4+ T cells from PBMCs. The receptors come from a man in his late teens or twenties in good health. Some clones in this sample may be carry-over from other donors' samples. The CDR3 runs from the conserved cysteine through the conserved F or W. The D gene is left open where the match is weak. Only part of the rows carry a size: once, few, many, or a class if the clone is expanded.

>.|TRBD2|TRBV28|TRBJ2-1
TGTGCCAGCAGCCGTAGCGGGAGCGGGTACAATGAGCAGTTCTTC
CASSRSGSGYNEQFF
>.|.|TRBV28|TRBJ1-2
TGTGCCAGCAGTTTAGTTGTGGGCGACCATGGCTACACCTTC
CASSLVVGDHGYTF
>.|.|TRBV28|TRBJ1-2
TGTGCCAGCAGTTTAGGGGCTGAAACGTATGGCTACACCTTC
CASSLGAETYGYTF
>.|.|TRBV6-6|TRBJ2-1
TGTGCCAGCAGTGGGGGCGGGCGGAGCTCCTACAATGAGCAGTTCTTC
CASSGGGRSSYNEQFF
>.|.|TRBV4-1|TRBJ2-5
TGCGCCAGCAGCCAAGTTGGATCAGGACAAGAGACCCAGTACTTC
CASSQVGSGQETQYF
>.|TRBD2|TRBV5-1|TRBJ2-7
TGCGCCAGCAGCTTGGTGGTTAGCGGGAACTACGAGCAGTACTTC
CASSLVVSGNYEQYF
>.|TRBD1|TRBV5-4|TRBJ1-1
TGTGCCAGCAGCTTGATAGGGCGGACAGGCCCAGGCACTGAAGCTTTCTTT
CASSLIGRTGPGTEAFF
>.|TRBD2|TRBV28|TRBJ2-1
TGTGCCAGCAGGGTAGCGGGAGGGCCGGAGAATGAGCAGTTCTTC
CASRVAGGPENEQFF
>.|TRBD2|TRBV9|TRBJ2-7
TGTGCCAGCAGCGTAGACGGGACTAGCTCCTACGAGCAGTACTTC
CASSVDGTSSYEQYF
>.|TRBD2|TRBV7-9|TRBJ2-1
TGTGCCAGCAGCGGAGGAGGGACTAGCGGGAGTCACAATGAGCAGTTCTTC
CASSGGGTSGSHNEQFF
>.|.|TRBV6-5|TRBJ2-3
TGTGCCAGCAGTTACAGCCATCTGGGTAGCACAGATACGCAGTATTTT
CASSYSHLGSTDTQYF
>.|.|TRBV5-6|TRBJ1-2
TGTGCCAGCAGCTTGGATTCAAACCCTACGGGGGGCTACACCTTC
CASSLDSNPTGGYTF
>.|TRBD1|TRBV4-2|TRBJ2-1
TGTGCCAGCAGCCAGGGGGTTGGGACAGGGGACAATGAGCAGTTCTTC
CASSQGVGTGDNEQFF
>.|TRBD2|TRBV6-5|TRBJ2-3
TGTGCCAGCAAGGCTAGCGGGACTAGCACAGATACGCAGTATTTT
CASKASGTSTDTQYF
>.|TRBD2|TRBV6-1|TRBJ2-7
TGTGCCAGCAGTGAAGGGTTTGCGGCTGGGGGGGTGCAGTACTTC
CASSEGFAAGGVQYF
>.|.|TRBV11-1|TRBJ2-3
TGTGCCAGCAGCTTACTTGGTCCTTGGGAAAGCACAGATACGCAGTATTTT
CASSLLGPWESTDTQYF
>.|.|TRBV6-5|TRBJ2-7
TGTGCCAGCAGTGGGAACATCCCCTACGAGCAGTACTTC
CASSGNIPYEQYF
>once|.|TRBV6-5|TRBJ2-5
TGTGCCAGCCGAAGGGACTTCGAGGGAGAGACCCAGTACTTC
CASRRDFEGETQYF
>.|.|TRBV2|TRBJ1-2
TGTGCCAGCAGGGAGGACAGCGGAGGCTACACCTTC
CASREDSGGYTF
>.|.|TRBV7-9|TRBJ1-4
TGTGCCAGCAGCGAGCGGGCGACTAATGAAAAACTGTTTTTT
CASSERATNEKLFF
>.|.|TRBV20-1|TRBJ2-5
TGCAGTGCTACAATACTAGCCCAGTACTTC
CSATILAQYF
>.|.|TRBV11-2|TRBJ1-1
TGTGCCAGCAGCTCCGACCAGGCCGGGCTGAACACTGAAGCTTTCTTT
CASSSDQAGLNTEAFF
>.|.|TRBV25-1|TRBJ2-1
TGTGCCAGCAGTGCCCAAGTCCTCGATGAGCAGTTCTTC
CASSAQVLDEQFF
>.|.|TRBV28|TRBJ1-4
TGTGCCAGCAGTTCGCCTGGCAGTCGGGGAAATGAAAAACTGTTTTTT
CASSSPGSRGNEKLFF
>.|TRBD1|TRBV5-1|TRBJ1-1
TGCGCCAGCAGCCTTCCAGGGGGCCCTGAAGCTTTCTTT
CASSLPGGPEAFF
>.|TRBD1|TRBV28|TRBJ1-2
TGTGCCAGCAGCTCCCGACAGGGTATGGTCTATGGCTACACCTTC
CASSSRQGMVYGYTF
>few|.|TRBV11-2|TRBJ1-1
TGTGCCAGCGGGTCAGACAGCCCTGAAGCTTTCTTT
CASGSDSPEAFF
>.|.|TRBV4-2|TRBJ1-2
TGTGCCAGCAGCCAAGAAATAGGGGCAGGGGTCTATGGCTACACCTTC
CASSQEIGAGVYGYTF
>.|.|TRBV4-1|TRBJ2-1
TGCGCCAGCAGCCAAGAAAAGCGGAGCTCCTACAATGAGCAGTTCTTC
CASSQEKRSSYNEQFF
>.|TRBD1|TRBV5-6|TRBJ2-4
TGTGCCAGCAGCTTGGCGGGACAGGACAAAAACATTCAGTACTTC
CASSLAGQDKNIQYF
>once|.|TRBV6-5|TRBJ2-7
TGTGCCAGCAGGTATCGGGACTCGAGCTCCTACGAGCAGTACTTC
CASRYRDSSSYEQYF
>.|.|TRBV5-1|TRBJ1-1
TGCGCCAGCAGTTCAGCGGACACTGAAGCTTTCTTT
CASSSADTEAFF
>.|.|TRBV7-9|TRBJ1-2
TGTGCCAGCAGCTCACCTAGGGAGGGTCCTATGCGCTACACCTTC
CASSSPREGPMRYTF
>.|.|TRBV18|TRBJ2-1
TGTGCCAGCTCACCAGGCCCTCCTTTCTACAATGAGCAGTTCTTC
CASSPGPPFYNEQFF
>.|.|TRBV6-1|TRBJ2-7
TGTGCCAGCTACGACAGGTCCCGCACGGAGCAGTACTTC
CASYDRSRTEQYF
>.|TRBD2|TRBV5-4|TRBJ2-7
TGTGCCAGCAGCTTGTCTGGGACTAGCGGGAACGAGCAGTACTTC
CASSLSGTSGNEQYF
>.|TRBD1|TRBV19|TRBJ2-6
TGTGCCAGTAGCTCAGGGGGCCTCAATGGGGCCAACGTCCTGACTTTC
CASSSGGLNGANVLTF
>.|TRBD1|TRBV5-1|TRBJ2-1
TGCGCCAGCAGCGCCTTGGGACAGGGGCCCTACAATGAGCAGTTCTTC
CASSALGQGPYNEQFF
>.|.|TRBV2|TRBJ2-6
TGTGCCATTAAAGGAGCTGGGGCCAACGTCCTGACTTTC
CAIKGAGANVLTF
>.|.|TRBV28|TRBJ2-3
TGTGCCAGCAGCTGGTCTTGGCACGGGGGCGGTGAAACAGATACGCAGTATTTT
CASSWSWHGGGETDTQYF
>.|.|TRBV6-6|TRBJ1-5
TGTGCCAGCAGTTACTCATCCGATCAGCCCCAGCATTTT
CASSYSSDQPQHF
>.|TRBD2|TRBV2|TRBJ2-7
TGTGCCAGCAGTGAAGCGCTTCCGGGAGCGGGAGCGTACGAGCAGTACTTC
CASSEALPGAGAYEQYF
>.|TRBD2|TRBV10-3|TRBJ2-7
TGTGCCATCAGGGGGACTAGCGGACGCTACGAGCAGTACTTC
CAIRGTSGRYEQYF
>.|.|TRBV2|TRBJ2-3
TGTGCCAGCAGTGTTGCCGAAAATACGCAGTATTTT
CASSVAENTQYF
>once|.|TRBV6-5|TRBJ1-5
TGTGCCAGCAGTTACAGTCACAATCAGCCCCAGCATTTT
CASSYSHNQPQHF
>.|.|TRBV2|TRBJ2-1
TGTGCCAGCAGTGAAGCGAACGTAAGGACACAACAGTTCTTC
CASSEANVRTQQFF
>.|.|TRBV6-5|TRBJ2-3
TGTGCCAGCAGTCGCCCCTCAGGTGATACGCAGTATTTT
CASSRPSGDTQYF
>.|.|TRBV7-7|TRBJ2-5
TGTGCCAGCAGCCGGGAAGACCAAGAGACCCAGTACTTC
CASSREDQETQYF
>.|.|TRBV30|TRBJ2-2
TGTGCCTGGAGCCCGGGCGGAACGAACACCGGGGAGCTGTTTTTT
CAWSPGGTNTGELFF
>.|TRBD1|TRBV27|TRBJ1-4
TGTGCCAGCAGTTTTCAGAATTTGATCGGACAGGGTTATGAAAAACTGTTTTTT
CASSFQNLIGQGYEKLFF
>.|TRBD2|TRBV7-2|TRBJ2-1
TGTGCCAGCAGCCCCATGGCGGGAGGGCCCCCCCCAGTCAATGAGCAGTTCTTC
CASSPMAGGPPPVNEQFF
>.|TRBD2|TRBV11-2|TRBJ2-7
TGTGCCAGCAGCCCGACTAGCGGGAGTCCCCACGAGCAGTACTTC
CASSPTSGSPHEQYF
>.|TRBD2|TRBV27|TRBJ2-7
TGTGCCAGCAGTAAGGCGGGAGAGAGCTACGAGCAGTACTTC
CASSKAGESYEQYF
>once|TRBD2|TRBV2|TRBJ2-2
TGTGCCAGCAGTGACCCTCTACTAGCGAGGAACACCGGGGAGCTGTTTTTT
CASSDPLLARNTGELFF
>.|TRBD2|TRBV11-2|TRBJ2-3
TGTGCCAGCAGCCAATTAGGAGGGACTAGCGGGACAAGCACAGATACGCAGTATTTT
CASSQLGGTSGTSTDTQYF
>.|.|TRBV9|TRBJ2-1
TGTGCCAGCAGCGCGGCACTGGCGGGGAACTACAATGAGCAGTTCTTC
CASSAALAGNYNEQFF
>.|.|TRBV11-2|TRBJ2-5
TGTGCCAGCAGCTCCATCCCCGACAGGCAATGGGGTGAGACCCAGTACTTC
CASSSIPDRQWGETQYF
>.|.|TRBV28|TRBJ2-7
TGTGCCACCCAGGGGTGGGGGGCAAGGGATTATTACGAGCAGTACTTC
CATQGWGARDYYEQYF
>.|.|TRBV7-9|TRBJ1-1
TGTGCCAGCAGCCCAGGACAGCAGCACACTGAAGCTTTCTTT
CASSPGQQHTEAFF